The T cell receptor beta chain described here comes from a study of OX40 agonist ivuxolimab in advanced cancers. For the wider study: Ivuxolimab, which targeted the costimulatory receptor OX40 (CD134), was an agonistic, fully human IgG2 monoclonal antibody. Intravenous ivuxolimab was administered to patients every 2 weeks at six dose levels: 0.01, 0.1, 0.3, 1.5, 3 and 10 mg/kg. Of the 50 to 55 dose-escalation patients, hepatocellular carcinoma was present in 19, melanoma in roughly 15, renal cell carcinoma in 9 and head and neck cancer in 9. A male proportion of roughly 80% and a mean age of approximately 55 years, ranging from roughly 23 to 80, were recorded for the dose-escalation cohort. Prior anti-PD-1, anti-PD-L1 or anti-CTLA-4 therapy was permitted, and checkpoint inhibitors had been received by 40% to 50% of dose-escalation patients. Partial responses occurred in three dose-escalation patients: two with cutaneous melanoma and one with hepatocellular carcinoma. Peripheral TCRbeta sequencing was intended to test whether TCR sequence diversity was altered and clonal T-cell expansion was caused by ivuxolimab. The paper covers the monotherapy dose-escalation part of the phase I ivuxolimab trial, which included N of about 56 patients.

The CDR3 measures 19 amino acids from cysteine to phenylalanine. Of all the DNA, just the CDR3 is kept, 57 bases in frame from base 1. CDR1 and CDR2 are drawn from the germline V gene: SGHTA, FQGNSA. A remark on this clone: Its antigen specificity is not known. Its ends do not fully match the called genes, so a read error is possible.

Genomic DNA was extracted from sorted cells for sequencing of the TCRbeta CDR3 region. TCRbeta CDR3 regions were sequenced using the immunoSEQ Assay. TCRdb stores this immuneACCESS table with in-frame sequences only. Part of the clones is absent; in the studies checked, under half of the shortfall reflects unresolved V genes, and no reason is known for the rest. The table for this sample lists more than 75,000 clones; about 85% of them were counted only once. 0.22% of the sample rests with the top ten. The trial excluded patients who had a history of autoimmune disease or were on systemic immunosuppression. Peripheral blood for TCR sequencing was drawn from every dose cohort at baseline, at cycle 4 day 1 and at cycle 7 day 1. The samples were taken from a phase I, first-in-human, multicenter, open-label dose-escalation trial of ivuxolimab. Adults with locally advanced or metastatic head and neck squamous cell, hepatocellular, melanoma or renal cell carcinoma were enrolled in the trial. CD4+ and CD8+ T cells were sorted separately from peripheral blood before TCR sequencing.

Summary of the overall study and its limitations: In partial responders in the 0.1-3.0 mg/kg groups, normalized peripheral clonal expansion was found to be among the lowest, especially among CD8+ T cells. After ivuxolimab, more expanded clones were found on average in CD8+ T cells than in CD4+ T cells. At doses of 0.1 to 3.0 mg/kg, clonal expansion of both CD4+ and CD8+ blood T cells was observed from baseline to week 6. Low levels of normalized T-cell clonal expansion were also seen in some patients who did not respond. Antigen specificity was not determined for the clonally expanded peripheral T cells.

The receptor was isolated from an adult with an advanced solid tumor such as melanoma, head and neck, liver or kidney cancer. The material sequenced was CD4+ or CD8+ T cells sorted from blood, taken in a trial of the OX40 agonist ivuxolimab. The chain is assembled from TRBV7-2 and TRBJ2-6; 12 nucleotides in the junction match TRBD2. The DNA reads as follows: TGTGCCAGCCCCAAGGGGGCGGGGACTAGCGGGTCTGTGGCCAACGTCCTGACTTTC. This is translated as CASPKGAGTSGSVANVLTF.